Listed below are T cell receptor beta chains from one sample, sequenced in a study of shared clonotypes between healthy human individuals. Profiled with immunoSEQ multiplex PCR; TCRdb holds only in-frame clones, not every one. The sample holds around 2,000,000 clones; about 95% are singletons and the top ten take 0.13%. The sequenced sample was naive CD4+ T cells sorted from blood. Receptor source: a man between 18 and 35 years old in good health. The CDR3 runs from the conserved cysteine through the conserved F or W. The D gene is left open where the match is weak.

J | D | V | CDR3 | DNA
TRBJ1-4 | TRBD1 | TRBV28 | CASSRDRANEKLFF | TGTGCCAGCAGTCGGGACAGGGCTAATGAAAAACTGTTTTTT
TRBJ2-1 | NA | TRBV6-6 | CASSPGSGSYNEQFF | TGTGCCAGCAGCCCAGGGTCGGGCTCCTACAATGAGCAGTTCTTC
TRBJ1-5 | NA | TRBV11-2 | CLGRQLNQPQHF | TGCCTCGGGCGGCAGTTAAATCAGCCCCAGCATTTT
TRBJ2-5 | NA | TRBV25-1 | CASSEETSWKTQYF | TGTGCCAGCAGTGAAGAAACTAGCTGGAAGACCCAGTACTTC
TRBJ2-7 | NA | TRBV1 | CTSSQAPSHRGRAENEQYF | TGCACCAGCAGCCAAGCCCCTTCACACCGCGGGAGGGCCGAGAACGAGCAGTACTTC
TRBJ2-7 | NA | TRBV11-2 | CASSPDTASSYEQYF | TGTGCCAGCAGCCCGGACACGGCGAGCTCCTACGAGCAGTACTTC
TRBJ1-6 | NA | TRBV5-1 | CASSLEGTYNSPLHF | TGCGCCAGCAGCTTGGAGGGAACTTATAATTCACCCCTCCACTTT
TRBJ2-5 | NA | TRBV5-6 | CASSLLQETQYF | TGTGCCAGCAGCTTATTACAAGAGACCCAGTACTTC
TRBJ2-3 | TRBD2 | TRBV19 | CASSILASGGQTDTQYF | TGTGCCAGTAGTATCTTGGCTAGCGGGGGTCAAACAGATACGCAGTATTTT
TRBJ2-7 | NA | TRBV10-3 | CAISDPSWYEQYF | TGTGCCATCAGTGATCCTAGCTGGTACGAGCAGTACTTC
TRBJ1-5 | TRBD1 | TRBV11-2 | CASSLERTGGQPQHF | TGTGCCAGCAGCTTAGAGAGGACAGGTGGGCAGCCCCAGCATTTT
TRBJ2-7 | TRBD1 | TRBV6-6 | CASRRGLYEQYF | TGTGCCAGCCGCAGGGGGCTCTACGAGCAGTACTTC
TRBJ1-5 | TRBD1 | TRBV5-1 | CASSLGQGMEPQHF | TGCGCCAGCAGCTTGGGACAGGGGATGGAGCCCCAGCATTTT
TRBJ2-1 | NA | TRBV10-3 | CAITEGQNLYNEQFF | TGTGCCATCACCGAGGGGCAGAACCTCTACAATGAGCAGTTCTTC
TRBJ1-5 | NA | TRBV30 | CAWSVKGDQPQHF | TGTGCCTGGAGTGTAAAGGGGGATCAGCCCCAGCATTTT
TRBJ1-1 | NA | TRBV6-5 | CASSAPVYTEAFF | TGTGCCAGCAGCGCCCCCGTATACACTGAAGCTTTCTTT
TRBJ1-1 | NA | TRBV27 | CASSLFPAGGNTEAFF | TGTGCCAGCAGTTTATTCCCCGCCGGGGGGAACACTGAAGCTTTCTTT
TRBJ2-3 | NA | TRBV10-3 | CAIIGEGATDTQYF | TGTGCCATCATTGGTGAAGGGGCCACAGATACGCAGTATTTT